This record concerns one TCR beta chain sequence. Its antigen is not identified. These data belong to a study of cytomegalovirus exposure and HLA in healthy donors. Study findings and constraints: Later on, analysis showed that most CMV-associated TCR beta chains appeared to be HLA-restricted.

V lost 6 bases, J lost 2 bases, and 14 bases lay in between. Germline CDR1 MNHEY, CDR2 SVGAGI. This CDR3 is built from 15 residues. It was with 60 Vbeta and 13 Jbeta primers that the PCR ran. The method was immunoSEQ multiplex PCR; TCRdb's version includes in-frame clones alone and lacks a portion of them. In the table there are tens of thousands of clones, roughly 80% of which are singletons. The gene calls are TRBV6-5 and TRBJ1-3; a possible D gene is TRBD1 (5 bases). This TCR was sampled from a woman aged 25 to 45 in good health and CMV-seropositive. Material: PBMCs. CDR3 nucleotide sequence: TGTGCCAGCAGCCTCACGCGCAGGGCTGGAAACACCATATATTTT. It yields the protein CASSLTRRAGNTIYF.